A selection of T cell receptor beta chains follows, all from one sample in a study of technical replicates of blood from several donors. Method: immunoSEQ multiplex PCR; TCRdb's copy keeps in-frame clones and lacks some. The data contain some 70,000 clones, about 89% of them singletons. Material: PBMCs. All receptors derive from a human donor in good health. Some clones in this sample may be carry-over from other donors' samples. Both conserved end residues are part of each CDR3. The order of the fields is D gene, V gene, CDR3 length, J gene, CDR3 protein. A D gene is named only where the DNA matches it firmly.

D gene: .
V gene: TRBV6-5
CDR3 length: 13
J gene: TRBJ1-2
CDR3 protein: CASRYIQGTGYTF

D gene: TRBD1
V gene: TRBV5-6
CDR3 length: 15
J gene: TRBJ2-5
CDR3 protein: CASSLPGQTQETQYF

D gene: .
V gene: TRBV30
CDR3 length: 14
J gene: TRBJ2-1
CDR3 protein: CAWKELSSYNEQFF

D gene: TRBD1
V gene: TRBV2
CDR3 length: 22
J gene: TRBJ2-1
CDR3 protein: CASSEPHRTPGGVPLRSKEQFF

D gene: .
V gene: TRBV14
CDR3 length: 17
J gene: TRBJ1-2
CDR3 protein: CASSQEGDWGDWSGYTF

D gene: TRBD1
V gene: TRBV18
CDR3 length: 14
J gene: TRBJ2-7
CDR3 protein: CASSPTDRDREQYF

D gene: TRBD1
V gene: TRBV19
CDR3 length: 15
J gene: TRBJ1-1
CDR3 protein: CASSIDRGVNTEAFF

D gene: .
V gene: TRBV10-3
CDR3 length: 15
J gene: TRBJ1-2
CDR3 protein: CAISDPLQGDYGYTF

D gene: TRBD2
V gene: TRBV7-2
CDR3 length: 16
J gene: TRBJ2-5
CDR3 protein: CASSSQSGGAIETQYF

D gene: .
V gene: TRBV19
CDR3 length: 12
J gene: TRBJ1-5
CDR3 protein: CASTGSNQPQHF

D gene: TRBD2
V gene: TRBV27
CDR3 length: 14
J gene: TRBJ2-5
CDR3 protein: CASSLQAGVQTQYF

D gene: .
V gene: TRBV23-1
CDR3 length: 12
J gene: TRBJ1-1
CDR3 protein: CAGPKRDTEAFF

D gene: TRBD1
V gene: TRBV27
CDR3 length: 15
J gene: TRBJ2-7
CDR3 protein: CASGSAGTGAYEQYF

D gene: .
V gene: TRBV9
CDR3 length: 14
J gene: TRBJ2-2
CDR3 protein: CASSVATSIGELFF

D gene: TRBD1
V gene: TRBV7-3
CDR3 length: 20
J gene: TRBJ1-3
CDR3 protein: CASRPTQGTGPARSGNTIYF

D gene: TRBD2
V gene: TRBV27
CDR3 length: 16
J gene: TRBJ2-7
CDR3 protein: CASSSRTRTSSYEQYF

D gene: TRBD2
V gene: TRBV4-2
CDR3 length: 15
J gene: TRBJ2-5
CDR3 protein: CASSQGLAGDGTQYF

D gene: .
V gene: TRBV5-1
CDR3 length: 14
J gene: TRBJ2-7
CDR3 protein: CASSLDSEPYEQYF

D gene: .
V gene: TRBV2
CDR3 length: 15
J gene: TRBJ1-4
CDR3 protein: CASRREARAGEKLFF

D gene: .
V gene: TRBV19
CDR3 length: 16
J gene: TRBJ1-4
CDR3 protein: CASTANGRATNEKLFF

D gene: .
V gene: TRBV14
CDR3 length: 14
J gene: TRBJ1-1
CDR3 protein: CASSHGVPGAEAFF

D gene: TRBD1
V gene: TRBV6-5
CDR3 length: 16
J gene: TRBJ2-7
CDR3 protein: CASSYLPGQGIYEQYF